The 24 T cell receptor beta chains presented below share a single source sample, sequenced in a study of OX40 agonist ivuxolimab in advanced cancers. This table comes from immunoSEQ multiplex PCR, and its TCRdb copy is limited to in-frame clones, with some not included. In the table there are approximately 59,000 clones, approximately 90% of which are singletons. Source: CD4+ or CD8+ T cells sorted from blood, taken in a trial of the OX40 agonist ivuxolimab. All receptors come from an adult with an advanced solid tumor such as melanoma, head and neck, liver or kidney cancer.

The genes are TRBV7-9 and TRBJ1-1; D perhaps matches TRBD1 (6 bases). Looked up from germline, CDR1 is SEHNR and CDR2 is FQNEAQ (reference sequence). The CDR3 extends over 14 amino acids. V was pared by 6 bases and J by 1 base, with 12 bases between. The CDR3: CASRLMTGNTEAFF. The CDR3 bases are TGTGCCAGCAGACTGATGACAGGGAACACTGAAGCTTTCTTT.

V is TRBV12-2 and J is TRBJ2-7; TRBD2 reflects the table's D call only, with no check against the DNA. TRBV12-2 is described as a pseudogene. This CDR3 spans 18 amino acids. CDR3 DNA: TGTGCAAGTCGCTTCTCGGGGCCGGCTAGCGGGGACTCCTACGAGCAGTACTTC. This translates into CASRFSGPASGDSYEQYF.

This clone has only one observation. CDR3 sequence reads: CASSLGFADTQYF. In DNA form, the CDR3 reads TGTGCCAGCAGTTTAGGTTTCGCAGATACGCAGTATTTT. The V call is TRBV28, the J call TRBJ2-3; no clear D gene. The germline V and J ends were trimmed by 2 bases and 4 bases, with 7 bases remaining between them. CDR3 length equals 13 residues. Germline loops: CDR1 MDHEN, CDR2 SYDVKM.

The chain uses TRBV7-2 and TRBJ2-7, with unresolved D. The CDR3 consists of 12 residues. The germline CDR1 and CDR2 sequences are SGHTA and FQGNSA. V dropped 2 bases and J dropped 7 bases, with 9 bases sitting between them. The CDR3 spells CASSLSRLEQYF. Written as DNA, the CDR3 is TGTGCCAGCAGCTTATCTAGACTGGAGCAGTACTTC.

The V gene is TRBV30, the J gene TRBJ1-3, with D uncertain. CDR3 length: 15 residues. Germline CDR1 GTSNPN, CDR2 SVGIG (reference sequence). Deletions cut 2 bases from V and 3 bases from J, with 14 bases between. In DNA form, the CDR3 reads TGTGCCTGGAGTATCACGGGTCTCGGTGGAAACACCATATATTTT. Translation gives CAWSITGLGGNTIYF.

The genes are TRBV28 and TRBJ2-5, with 11 bases identical to TRBD2. This CDR3 spans 16 amino acids. The junction had 8 bases not matched to a gene; V was cut back by 5 bases and J by 3 bases. Germline V gives CDR1 MDHEN, CDR2 SYDVKM. The CDR3 sequence is CASSDSRLAGKETQYF. For the CDR3, the DNA is TGTGCCAGCAGTGACTCCCGACTAGCGGGAAAAGAGACCCAGTACTTC.

The gene calls are TRBV15 and TRBJ2-7; no reliable D call. V lost 5 bases, J lost 4 bases, and 15 bases lay in between. CDR1 and CDR2 from the germline V gene are LNHNV and YYDKDF (reference sequence). The CDR3 totals 14 residues. The CDR3: CATSLSRGRYEQYF. The DNA for the CDR3 is TGTGCCACCAGCCTCAGCCGTGGCAGATACGAGCAGTACTTC.

The V call is TRBV11-3, the J call TRBJ2-7; possible D gene TRBD1, 5 bases. The CDR3 sequence is 13 residues long. Trimming pared 1 base from V and 3 bases from J, leaving 7 bases between. From germline, CDR1 is SGHNT and CDR2 YENEEA. The CDR3 sequence is CASSLGGGYEQYF. In DNA, the CDR3 is TGTGCCAGCAGCTTAGGGGGCGGCTACGAGCAGTACTTC.

As concerns this clone: A read error may account for a junction end that differs from germline. The chain is built from TRBV7-7 and TRBJ2-1, with a possible D match to TRBD1 (6 bases). The CDR3 is 15 residues long. Germline CDR1 reads SSHAT; CDR2 reads FNYEAQ (reference sequence). The CDR3 spells CASSSTGGPYNEQFF. As DNA, the CDR3 is TGTGCTAGCAGCTCCACTGGGGGCCCCTACAATGAGCAGTTCTTC.

The chain combines TRBV18 with TRBJ1-2, with D unresolved. The CDR3 has 15 amino acids. Trimming pared 3 bases from V and 0 bases from J, leaving 11 bases between. CDR1 is KGHSH, CDR2 LQKENI, per germline. The CDR3 sequence is CASSPADSANYGYTF. The CDR3 coding sequence is TGTGCCAGCTCACCCGCGGACTCTGCTAACTATGGCTACACCTTC.

V and J are TRBV18 and TRBJ2-7, with D unresolved. Between the trimmed V and J ends, which lost 3 bases and 3 bases, there was a span of 9 bases. The CDR3 covers 13 residues. The germline CDR1 and CDR2 sequences are KGHSH and LQKENI. The CDR3 region has the DNA TGTGCCAGCTCACCCTACGGTCTCTACGAGCAGTACTTC. This codes for CASSPYGLYEQYF. Drawing the rest from reference TRBV18 and TRBJ2-7, the complete variable domain is NAGVMQNPRHLVRRRGQEARLRCSPMKGHSHVYWYRQLPEEGLKFMVYLQKENIIDESGMPKERFSAEFPKEGPSILRIQQVVRGDSAAYFCASSPYGLYEQYFGPGTRLTVT.

The chain links TRBV7-2 to TRBJ1-5; a weak D match, TRBD1 (6 bases). The CDR3 is made up of 17 amino acids. Germline-derived CDR1 and CDR2 are SGHTA and FQGNSA. V was cut by 5 bases and J by 1 base, with 18 bases left in between. The CDR3 is CASSPWSGALSNQPQHF. CDR3 DNA: TGTGCCAGCAGCCCGTGGTCGGGGGCACTGAGCAATCAGCCCCAGCATTTT.

The chain has TRBV19 and TRBJ1-5; TRBD1 is a possible D gene (5 bases). There are 12 residues in the CDR3. The germline CDR1 and CDR2 sequences are LNHDA and SQIVND (reference sequence). V was shortened by 6 bases and J by 5 bases, with 8 bases between the two germline ends. Written as DNA, the CDR3 is TGTGCCAGTAGCAGGGCTGATCAGCCCCAGCATTTT. Translating it yields CASSRADQPQHF.

This clone was seen once. The rearrangement uses TRBV5-1 and TRBJ2-5; 9 bases align to TRBD2. The CDR3 sequence is 16 residues long. V shed 2 bases, J shed 4 bases, and the junction held 9 bases outside the gene matches. The germline gives CDR1 SGHRS, CDR2 YFSETQ. Written as DNA, the CDR3 is TGCGCCAGCAGCTTACGAGCGGGAGGCATTGGAGAGACCCAGTACTTC. It codes for CASSLRAGGIGETQYF.

This chain connects TRBV7-2 to TRBJ2-7; D is perhaps TRBD2 (6 bases). Germline lookup yields CDR1 SGHTA and CDR2 FQGNSA. The V end was cut by 5 bases, the J end by 0 bases, with 17 bases between. This CDR3 is built from 16 residues. DNA of the CDR3: TGTGCCAGCAGCCCCACCCTAGCGCGTAGCTCCTACGAGCAGTACTTC. Its protein is CASSPTLARSSYEQYF.

The chain couples TRBV2 to TRBJ1-6; D gene unclear. Germline-derived CDR1 and CDR2 are SNHLY and FYNNEI. V was pared by 4 bases and J by 7 bases, with 5 bases between. The CDR3 has 12 amino acids. The CDR3 region is CASSGGNSPLHF. DNA for the CDR3: TGTGCCAGCAGTGGCGGGAATTCACCCCTCCACTTT.

The CDR3 protein is CASIRQGDGNTIYF. In nucleotides, the CDR3 is TGTGCCAGTATCCGACAGGGTGATGGAAACACCATATATTTT. The rearrangement uses TRBV19 and TRBJ1-3; 7 nucleotides agree with TRBD1. The ends lost 7 bases at V and 3 bases at J; junction bases unmatched: 6. Germline loops: CDR1 LNHDA, CDR2 SQIVND (reference sequence). This CDR3 has 14 amino acids.

The chain couples TRBV19 to TRBJ2-1; 11 nucleotides align to TRBD2. V was pared by 10 bases and J by 12 bases, with 17 bases of the junction left unmatched. Germline CDR1 is LNHDA and CDR2 is SQIVND (reference sequence). The CDR3 runs to 15 residues. The CDR3 nucleotides read TGTGCCACCACACCCCTAGCGGGAGGACCCATTTCGCAGTTCTTC. This encodes CATTPLAGGPISQFF.

This chain joins TRBV7-8 and TRBJ2-1, with 11 bases identical to TRBD2. The CDR3 is made up of 17 amino acids. Losses at the gene ends were 1 base for V and 6 bases for J; bases not matched to a gene: 8. Looked up from germline, CDR1 is SGHVS and CDR2 is FQNEAQ. DNA of the CDR3: TGTGCCAGCAGCTTAGGGCGGCGACTAGCGGGACTCAATGAGCAGTTCTTC. Amino acids: CASSLGRRLAGLNEQFF.

CDR3 sequence: CASSETAGGDEKLFF. The CDR3 coding sequence is TGTGCCAGCAGTGAAACGGCAGGGGGCGATGAAAAACTGTTTTTT. V gene TRBV6-1 combines with J gene TRBJ1-4, with TRBD1 matching 8 bases. The CDR3 totals 15 residues. Germline V lookup: CDR1 MNHNS, CDR2 SASEGT. The V and J ends lost 2 bases and 6 bases, in that order; junction bases with no gene match: 5.

As DNA, the CDR3 is TGTGCCAGCAGCTTGCCTGGGGCGGGCCAAGAGACCCAGTACTTC. Translating gives CASSLPGAGQETQYF. The chain employs TRBV7-9 and TRBJ2-5; D is possibly TRBD1 or TRBD2 (5 bases each). The CDR3 has 15 residues. Germline V gene lookup returns CDR1 SEHNR and CDR2 FQNEAQ (reference sequence). Trimming removed 3 bases from V and 1 base from J, with 12 bases in between.

This chain links TRBV7-8 with TRBJ1-2; D might be TRBD1 (5 bases). This CDR3 spans 16 amino acids. CDR1 and CDR2 from the germline V gene are SGHVS and FQNEAQ. Trimming cost V 1 base and J 0 bases, with 12 bases left between them. The CDR3 sequence: CASSLGYGGANYGYTF. CDR3 DNA sequence: TGTGCCAGCAGCTTAGGATATGGGGGTGCTAACTATGGCTACACCTTC.

This chain uses TRBV6-5 with TRBJ1-5; unclear D gene. Germline lookup yields CDR1 MNHEY and CDR2 SVGAGI. The CDR3 runs 14 residues. Trimming shortened V by 6 bases and J by 1 base, and 10 bases separated the two germline ends. The CDR3 protein is CASSRERSNQPQHF. CDR3 nucleotides: TGTGCCAGCAGCCGGGAACGGAGCAATCAGCCCCAGCATTTT.

This chain links TRBV4-2 with TRBJ2-1; 9 bases match TRBD1. Germline-derived CDR1 and CDR2 are LGHNA and YNFKEQ. The CDR3 sequence is 15 residues long. The J segment lost 7 bases and the V segment lost 8 bases, leaving 12 bases of the junction unmatched. CDR3 bases: TGTGCCAGCGGAACACAGGGGGCGGGTTCGAATGAGCAGTTCTTC. Translating it yields CASGTQGAGSNEQFF.